This entry is about one T cell receptor (beta chain). What it recognizes is unknown. This sample stems from a study of Graves' ophthalmopathy and Graves' hyperthyroidism. Broader study findings: Built on 13 signatures, a model told ophthalmopathy apart from stable hyperthyroidism with 85% to 90% sensitivity and almost 84% specificity.

In germline, CDR1 is SQVTM, CDR2 ANQGSEA. The CDR3 length is 13 residues. V lost 7 bases to trimming and J lost 5 bases; unmatched junction nucleotides: 8. RNA transcripts were the template, and TCR beta CDR3 regions were amplified from them. A first-round RT-PCR used HTBI primers, followed by a second-round multiplex PCR. TCRdb analysed the multiplex PCR reads with MiXCR anew, one entry per CDR3 protein. The sample includes 1 million to 1.3 million distinct CDR3 sequences, about 40% of them seen just once. Sequences were obtained from peripheral blood or thyroid tissue (not recorded which). This receptor was taken from an adult man with Graves' hyperthyroidism. The chain carries TRBV29-1 and TRBJ1-1; 9 nucleotides line up with TRBD1. The CDR3 DNA sequence: TGCAGCGGACTCCGGACAGGGGTAACTGAAGCTTTCTTT. It specifies CSGLRTGVTEAFF. Using reference TRBV29-1 and TRBJ1-1 for the parts outside the CDR3, the full variable domain is SAVISQKPSRDICQRGTSLTIQCQVDSQVTMMFWYRQQPGQSLTLIATANQGSEATYESGFVIDKFPISRPNLTFSTLTVSNMSPEDSSIYLCSGLRTGVTEAFFGQGTRLTVV.